This T cell receptor (beta chain) was documented in a study of CD8 T cells in ankylosing spondylitis. Quantitative barcoded 5'-RACE was used to prepare TCR beta libraries. In TCRdb, the 5' RACE reads were re-called with MiXCR into one record per CDR3 protein. This table has roughly 150,000 distinct CDR3 sequences, roughly a third appearing once. The table lists this clonotype with a few counts. As yet, its antigen is unknown. Germline values: CDR1 SGHRS, CDR2 YFSETQ. V was pared by 0 bases and J by 7 bases, with 11 bases between. The CDR3 has 15 residues. Study-wide results and caveats: Matched synovial fluid from ankylosing spondylitis patients was reported to be enriched for disease-linked clones. Characteristic of ankylosing spondylitis blood, it appeared, was a TCR beta motif comprising roughly 8 highly homologous variants.

Specimen: synovial fluid, either unsorted or a sorted T cell fraction (not recorded which). This receptor was obtained from a male donor with ankylosing spondylitis. The chain joins TRBV5-1 to TRBJ1-6; D ambiguous. CDR3 region: CASSLVGESNSPLHF. For the CDR3, the DNA is TGCGCCAGCAGCTTGGTCGGGGAGTCCAATTCACCCCTCCACTTT. The full variable domain, in which reference TRBV5-1 and TRBJ1-6 provide the parts outside the CDR3, is KAGVTQTPRYLIKTRGQQVTLSCSPISGHRSVSWYQQTPGQGLQFLFEYFSETQRNKGNFPGRFSGRQFSNSRSEMNVSTLELGDSALYLCASSLVGESNSPLHFGNGTRLTVT.